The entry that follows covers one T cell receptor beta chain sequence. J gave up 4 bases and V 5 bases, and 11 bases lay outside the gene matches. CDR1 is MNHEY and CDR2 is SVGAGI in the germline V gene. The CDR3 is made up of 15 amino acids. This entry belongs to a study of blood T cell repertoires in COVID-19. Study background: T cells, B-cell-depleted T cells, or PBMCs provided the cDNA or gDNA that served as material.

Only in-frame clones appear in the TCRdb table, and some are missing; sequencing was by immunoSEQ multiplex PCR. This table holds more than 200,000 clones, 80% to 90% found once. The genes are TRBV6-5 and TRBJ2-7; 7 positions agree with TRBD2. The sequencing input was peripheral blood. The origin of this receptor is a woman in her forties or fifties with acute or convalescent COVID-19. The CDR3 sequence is CASSPGTIPSYEQYF. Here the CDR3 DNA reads TGTGCCAGCAGTCCCGGGACTATCCCTTCTTACGAGCAGTACTTC.